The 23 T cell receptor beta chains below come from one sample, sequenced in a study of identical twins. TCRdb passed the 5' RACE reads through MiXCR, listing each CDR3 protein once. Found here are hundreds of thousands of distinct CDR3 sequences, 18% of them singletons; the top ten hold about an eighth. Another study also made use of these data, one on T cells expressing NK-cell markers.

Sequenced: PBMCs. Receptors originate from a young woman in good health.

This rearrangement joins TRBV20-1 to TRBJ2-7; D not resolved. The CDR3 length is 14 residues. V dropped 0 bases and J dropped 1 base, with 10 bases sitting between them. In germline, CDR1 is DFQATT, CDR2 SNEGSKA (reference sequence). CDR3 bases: TGCAGTGCTAGAGATACCGACACTTCCTACGAGCAGTACTTC. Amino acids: CSARDTDTSYEQYF.

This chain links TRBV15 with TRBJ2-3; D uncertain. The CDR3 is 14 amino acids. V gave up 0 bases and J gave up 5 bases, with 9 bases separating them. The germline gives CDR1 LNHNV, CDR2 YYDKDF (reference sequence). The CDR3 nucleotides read TGTGCCACCAGCAGAGATCGGATTGAAGATACGCAGTATTTT. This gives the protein CATSRDRIEDTQYF.

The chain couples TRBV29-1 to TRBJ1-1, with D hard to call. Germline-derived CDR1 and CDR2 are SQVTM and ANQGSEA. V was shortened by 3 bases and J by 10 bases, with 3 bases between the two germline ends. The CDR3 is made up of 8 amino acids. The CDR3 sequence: CSVDGAFF. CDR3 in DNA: TGCAGCGTTGACGGAGCTTTCTTT.

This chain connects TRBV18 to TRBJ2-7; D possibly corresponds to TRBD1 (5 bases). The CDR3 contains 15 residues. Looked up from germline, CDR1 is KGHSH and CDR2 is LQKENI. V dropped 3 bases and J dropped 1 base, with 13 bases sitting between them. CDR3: CASSPNTGQSYEQYF. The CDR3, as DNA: TGTGCCAGCTCACCTAATACAGGCCAATCCTACGAGCAGTACTTC.

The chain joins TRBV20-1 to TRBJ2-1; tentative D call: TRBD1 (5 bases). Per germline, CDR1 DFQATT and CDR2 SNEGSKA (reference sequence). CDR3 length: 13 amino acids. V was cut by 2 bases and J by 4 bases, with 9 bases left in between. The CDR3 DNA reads TGCAGTGCTAGATCTGACAGATACAATGAGCAGTTCTTC. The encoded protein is CSARSDRYNEQFF.

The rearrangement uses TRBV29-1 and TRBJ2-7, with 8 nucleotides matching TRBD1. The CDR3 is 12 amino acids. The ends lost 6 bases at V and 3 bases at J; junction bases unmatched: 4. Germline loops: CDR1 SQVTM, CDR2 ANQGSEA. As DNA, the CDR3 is TGCAGCGTGGACAGGGAGGACTACGAGCAGTACTTC. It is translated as CSVDREDYEQYF.

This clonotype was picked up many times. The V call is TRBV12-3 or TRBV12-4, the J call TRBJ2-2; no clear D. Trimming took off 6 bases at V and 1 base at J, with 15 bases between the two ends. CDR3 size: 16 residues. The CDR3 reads CASSPIKGGNTGELFF. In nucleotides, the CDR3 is TGTGCCAGCAGCCCTATCAAGGGTGGGAACACCGGGGAGCTGTTTTTT.

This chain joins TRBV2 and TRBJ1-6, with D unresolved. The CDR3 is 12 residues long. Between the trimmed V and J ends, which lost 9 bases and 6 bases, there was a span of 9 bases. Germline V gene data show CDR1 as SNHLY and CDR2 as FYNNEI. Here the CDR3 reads CARAGPNSPLHF. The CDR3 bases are TGTGCCAGAGCGGGCCCTAATTCACCCCTCCACTTT.

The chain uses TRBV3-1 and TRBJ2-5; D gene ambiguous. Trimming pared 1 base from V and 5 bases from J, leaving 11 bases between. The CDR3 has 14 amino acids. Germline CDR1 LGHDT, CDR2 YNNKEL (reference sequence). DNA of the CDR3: TGTGCCAGCAGCCAAGGGCCTAACGGGGAGACCCAGTACTTC. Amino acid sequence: CASSQGPNGETQYF.

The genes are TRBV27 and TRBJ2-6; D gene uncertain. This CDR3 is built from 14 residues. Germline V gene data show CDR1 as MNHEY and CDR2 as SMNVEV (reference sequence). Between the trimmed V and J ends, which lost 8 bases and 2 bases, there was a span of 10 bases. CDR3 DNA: TGTGCCAGCGGTATTCCGCCTGGGGCCAACGTCCTGACTTTC. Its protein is CASGIPPGANVLTF.

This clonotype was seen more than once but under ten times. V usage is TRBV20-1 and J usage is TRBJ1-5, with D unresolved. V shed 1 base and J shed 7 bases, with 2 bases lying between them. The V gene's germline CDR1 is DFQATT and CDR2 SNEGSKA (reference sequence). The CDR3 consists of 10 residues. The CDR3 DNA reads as TGCAGTGCTAGAGCCCAGCCCCAGCATTTT. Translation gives CSARAQPQHF.

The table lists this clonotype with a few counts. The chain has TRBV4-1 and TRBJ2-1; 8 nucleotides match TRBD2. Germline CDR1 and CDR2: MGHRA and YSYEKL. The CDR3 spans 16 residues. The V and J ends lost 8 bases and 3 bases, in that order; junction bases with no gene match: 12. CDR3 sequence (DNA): TGCGCCAGCCGCATTGGAGCGGGGGCCAACTACAATGAGCAGTTCTTC. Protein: CASRIGAGANYNEQFF.

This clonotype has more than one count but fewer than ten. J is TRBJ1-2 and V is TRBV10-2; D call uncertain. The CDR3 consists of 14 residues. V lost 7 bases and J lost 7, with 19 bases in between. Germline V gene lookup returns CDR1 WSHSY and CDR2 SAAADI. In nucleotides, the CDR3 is TGCGCCAGCATGGGTCACAGTGAGTCGTCTGGCTACACCTTC. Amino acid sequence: CASMGHSESSGYTF.

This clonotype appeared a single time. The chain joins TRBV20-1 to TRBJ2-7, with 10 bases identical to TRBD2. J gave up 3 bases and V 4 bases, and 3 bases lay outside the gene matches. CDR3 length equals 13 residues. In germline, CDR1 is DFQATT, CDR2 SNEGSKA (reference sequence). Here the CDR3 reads CSAKREGRYEQYF. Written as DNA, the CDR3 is TGCAGTGCTAAGCGGGAGGGCCGCTACGAGCAGTACTTC.

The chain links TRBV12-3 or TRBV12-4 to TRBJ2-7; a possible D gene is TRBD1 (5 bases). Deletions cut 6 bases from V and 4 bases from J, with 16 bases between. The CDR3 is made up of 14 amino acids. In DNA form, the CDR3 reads TGTGCCAGCAGCCCACAGCTAGGACAATACGAGCAGTACTTC. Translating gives CASSPQLGQYEQYF.

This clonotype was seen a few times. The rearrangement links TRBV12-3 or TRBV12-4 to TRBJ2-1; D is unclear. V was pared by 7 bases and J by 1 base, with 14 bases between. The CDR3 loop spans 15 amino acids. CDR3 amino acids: CASTLDRRSYNEQFF. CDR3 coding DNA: TGTGCCAGCACCCTAGATAGGCGGTCCTACAATGAGCAGTTCTTC.

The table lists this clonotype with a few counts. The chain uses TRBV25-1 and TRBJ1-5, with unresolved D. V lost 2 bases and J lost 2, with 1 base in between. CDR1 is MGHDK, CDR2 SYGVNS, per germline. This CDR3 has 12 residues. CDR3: CASSEGNQPQHF. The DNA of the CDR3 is TGTGCCAGCAGTGAAGGCAATCAGCCCCAGCATTTT.

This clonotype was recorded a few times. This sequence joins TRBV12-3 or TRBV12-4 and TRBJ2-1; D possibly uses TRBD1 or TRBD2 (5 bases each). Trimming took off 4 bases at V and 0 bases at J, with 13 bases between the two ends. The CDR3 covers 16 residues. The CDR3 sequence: CASSSPSGSSYNEQFF. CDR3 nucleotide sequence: TGTGCCAGCAGTTCACCCTCAGGGAGCTCCTACAATGAGCAGTTCTTC.

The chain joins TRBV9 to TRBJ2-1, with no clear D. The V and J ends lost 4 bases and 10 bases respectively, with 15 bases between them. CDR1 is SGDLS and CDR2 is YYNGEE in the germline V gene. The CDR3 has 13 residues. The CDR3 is CASSIDSPREQFF. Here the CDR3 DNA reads TGTGCCAGCAGCATCGACTCCCCCCGAGAGCAGTTCTTC. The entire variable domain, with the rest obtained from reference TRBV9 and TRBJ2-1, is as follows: DSGVTQTPKHLITATGQRVTLRCSPRSGDLSVYWYQQSLDQGLQFLIQYYNGEERAKGNILERFSAQQFPDLHSELNLSSLELGDSALYFCASSIDSPREQFFGPGTRLTVL.

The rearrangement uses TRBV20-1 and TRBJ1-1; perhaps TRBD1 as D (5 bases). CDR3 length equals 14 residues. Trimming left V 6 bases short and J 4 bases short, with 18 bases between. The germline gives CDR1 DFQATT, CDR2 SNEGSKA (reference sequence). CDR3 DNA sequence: TGCAGTGCCCCTCCGGCAGGGTCGATCACTGAAGCTTTCTTT. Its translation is CSAPPAGSITEAFF.

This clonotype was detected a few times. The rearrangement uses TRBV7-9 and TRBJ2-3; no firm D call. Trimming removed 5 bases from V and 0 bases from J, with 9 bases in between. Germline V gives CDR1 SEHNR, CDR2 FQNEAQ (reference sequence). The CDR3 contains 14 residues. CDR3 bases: TGTGCCAGCAGCCAAGGCCTGAGCACAGATACGCAGTATTTT. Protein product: CASSQGLSTDTQYF.

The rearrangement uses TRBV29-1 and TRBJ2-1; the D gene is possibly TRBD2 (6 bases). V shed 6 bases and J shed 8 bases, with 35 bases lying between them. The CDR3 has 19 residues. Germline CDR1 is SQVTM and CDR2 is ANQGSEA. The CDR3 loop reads CSVATTAGGFGWRADEQFF. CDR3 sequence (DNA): TGCAGCGTCGCCACGACAGCTGGAGGATTTGGGTGGAGGGCCGATGAGCAGTTCTTC.

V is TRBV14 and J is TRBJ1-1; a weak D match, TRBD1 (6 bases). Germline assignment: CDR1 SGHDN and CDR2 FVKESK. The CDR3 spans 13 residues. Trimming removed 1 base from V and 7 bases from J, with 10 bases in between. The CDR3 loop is CASSQVGGSEAFF. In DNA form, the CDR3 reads TGTGCCAGCAGCCAAGTAGGGGGGAGTGAAGCTTTCTTT.